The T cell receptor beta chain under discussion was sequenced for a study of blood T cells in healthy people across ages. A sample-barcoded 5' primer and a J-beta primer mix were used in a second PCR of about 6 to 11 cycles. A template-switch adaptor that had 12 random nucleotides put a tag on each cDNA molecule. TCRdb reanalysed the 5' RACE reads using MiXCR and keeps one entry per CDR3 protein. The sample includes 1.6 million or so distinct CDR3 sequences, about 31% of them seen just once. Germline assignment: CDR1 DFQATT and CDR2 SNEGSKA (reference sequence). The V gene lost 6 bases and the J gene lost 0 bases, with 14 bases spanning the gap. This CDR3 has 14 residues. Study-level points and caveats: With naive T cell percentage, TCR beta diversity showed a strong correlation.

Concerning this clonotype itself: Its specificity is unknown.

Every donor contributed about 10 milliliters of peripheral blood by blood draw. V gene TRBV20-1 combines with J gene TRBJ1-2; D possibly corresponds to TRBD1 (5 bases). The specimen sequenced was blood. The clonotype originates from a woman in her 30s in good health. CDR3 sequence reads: CSARDLLANYGYTF. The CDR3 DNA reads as TGCAGTGCCCGGGACCTATTAGCTAACTATGGCTACACCTTC.